The 27 T cell receptor beta chains below were found in one sample sequenced in a study of blood T cell repertoires in COVID-19. Generated by immunoSEQ multiplex PCR, the TCRdb table keeps only in-frame clones and is missing some. In the table there are 100,000 to 150,000 clones, about 80% of which are singletons. The sequenced material came from peripheral blood. Source of these receptors: a human donor in a cohort sampled during active COVID-19.

This clone was seen a few times. The chain is built from TRBV11-2 and TRBJ1-3, with unresolved D. This CDR3 region has 18 residues. Germline V CDR1 and CDR2: SGHAT, FQNNGV. V gave up 2 bases and J gave up 2 bases, with 19 bases separating them. CDR3 sequence reads: CASSLLVFRPRAGNTIYF. As DNA, the CDR3 is TGTGCCAGCAGCTTATTGGTATTTCGACCCCGGGCTGGAAACACCATATATTTT.

The chain is built from TRBV5-1 and TRBJ2-7, with 11 bases identical to TRBD2. This CDR3 region has 16 residues. Germline lookup yields CDR1 SGHRS and CDR2 YFSETQ. Unmatched junction bases numbered 4, after V lost 0 bases and J lost 2 bases. Here the CDR3 reads CASSLETSGVPYEQYF. The CDR3 coding sequence is TGCGCCAGCAGCTTGGAGACTAGCGGGGTACCCTACGAGCAGTACTTC.

The rearrangement uses TRBV3-1 (or the pseudogene TRBV3-2) and TRBJ2-3, with D perhaps matching TRBD2 (6 bases). This CDR3 contains 16 residues. Trimming pared 8 bases from V and 2 bases from J, leaving 20 bases between. CDR1 and CDR2 (germline): LGHDT, YNNKEL (reference sequence). In DNA, the CDR3 is TGTGCCAGCTCCCACCTTCCGGGACTCCACACAGATACGCAGTATTTT. This translates into CASSHLPGLHTDTQYF.

The genes are TRBV7-6 and TRBJ2-5, with TRBD2 matching 8 bases. This CDR3 is built from 15 residues. With V trimmed by 2 bases and J by 0 bases, 2 bases remained unmatched. Germline CDR1 is SGHVS and CDR2 is FNYEAQ. The CDR3 sequence: CASSLLAGYQETQYF. The CDR3 bases are TGTGCCAGCAGCTTACTAGCGGGCTACCAAGAGACCCAGTACTTC.

This clone has more than one count but fewer than ten. CDR3 loop: CASSRQTGGYGYTF. CDR3 sequence (DNA): TGTGCCAGCAGCCGTCAGACAGGGGGTTATGGCTACACCTTC. This rearrangement joins TRBV28 to TRBJ1-2; 9 nucleotides align to TRBD1. Germline trimming cut 6 bases from V and 5 bases from J; bases unmatched to any gene: 7. Germline V gene sequence: CDR1 MDHEN, CDR2 SYDVKM. This CDR3 has 14 residues.

This chain links TRBV18 with TRBJ2-7; 8 bases align to TRBD2. J was trimmed by 6 bases and V by 6 bases; bases with no gene match: 10. Per the germline V gene, CDR1 is KGHSH and CDR2 is LQKENI. This CDR3 contains 14 residues. The CDR3: CASSLAGRGLEQYF. The CDR3 DNA follows: TGTGCCAGCTCGTTAGCGGGGAGAGGGCTCGAGCAGTACTTC.

This chain joins TRBV2 and TRBJ1-1; D unresolved. CDR3 length equals 11 residues. V lost 5 bases, J lost 3 bases, and 4 bases lay in between. The germline gives CDR1 SNHLY, CDR2 FYNNEI. CDR3: CASSTDTEAFF. DNA of the CDR3: TGTGCCAGCAGTACAGACACTGAAGCTTTCTTT.

The CDR3 protein is CASSLGVRVKYGYTF. The CDR3 nucleotides read TGCGCCAGCAGCTTGGGGGTCAGGGTCAAATATGGCTACACCTTC. The chain carries TRBV5-1 and TRBJ1-2, with a weak D call TRBD1 (5 bases). The V gene lost 0 bases and the J gene lost 5 bases, with 14 bases spanning the gap. CDR1 is SGHRS, CDR2 YFSETQ, per germline. The length of the CDR3 is 15 residues.

The chain joins TRBV11-3 to TRBJ1-1, with 8 nucleotides matching TRBD1. The CDR3 is 15 residues long. Losses at the gene ends were 0 bases for V and 4 bases for J; bases not matched to a gene: 4. CDR1 is SGHNT and CDR2 is YENEEA in the germline V gene. The CDR3 sequence is CASSLDGTGGTEAFF. In DNA form, the CDR3 reads TGTGCCAGCAGCTTAGATGGTACAGGGGGCACTGAAGCTTTCTTT.

The chain carries TRBV7-2 and TRBJ2-7; TRBD2 might be the D (6 bases). Germline V gene sequence: CDR1 SGHTA, CDR2 FQGNSA. The CDR3 sequence is 15 residues long. V was shortened by 2 bases and J by 1 base, with 12 bases between the two germline ends. CDR3: CASSLSGTVSYEQYF. CDR3 DNA: TGTGCCAGCAGCTTATCTGGGACTGTGTCCTACGAGCAGTACTTC.

This sequence joins TRBV6-6 and TRBJ1-6; D unclear. V gave up 2 bases and J gave up 10 bases, with 12 bases separating them. This CDR3 region has 14 residues. CDR1 and CDR2 (germline): MNHNY, SVGAGI (reference sequence). CDR3 coding DNA: TGTGCCAGCAGTTACGAAGGGAGTAGGTCACCCCTCCACTTT. It translates to CASSYEGSRSPLHF.

The V gene is TRBV10-3, the J gene TRBJ2-7, with TRBD1 as a possible D gene (6 bases). The CDR3 spans 13 residues. From germline, CDR1 is ENHRY and CDR2 SYGVKD. The V gene lost 10 bases and the J gene lost 0 bases, with 13 bases spanning the gap. CDR3 amino acids: CATGTGSSYEQYF. In DNA form, the CDR3 reads TGTGCCACCGGAACAGGGAGCTCCTACGAGCAGTACTTC.

The chain recombines TRBV20-1 with TRBJ2-3, with a tentative D call TRBD1 (5 bases). The CDR3 totals 14 residues. Trimming removed 3 bases at V and 3 bases at J, with 13 bases between. CDR1 is DFQATT, CDR2 SNEGSKA, per germline (reference sequence). For the CDR3, the DNA is TGCAGTGCTAGTGAGGCCAGGGTGACAGATACGCAGTATTTT. This gives the protein CSASEARVTDTQYF.

The V call is TRBV7-2, the J call TRBJ1-2, with 7 bases lining up with TRBD1. Germline values: CDR1 SGHTA, CDR2 FQGNSA. The J segment lost 4 bases and the V segment lost 7 bases, leaving 9 bases of the junction unmatched. The CDR3 length is 14 residues. DNA of the CDR3: TGTGCCAGCACCGACAGGGTAAATAGCTATGGCTACACCTTC. It translates to CASTDRVNSYGYTF.

CDR3 sequence reads: CASIPGLAGGADTQYF. The CDR3 nucleotides are TGTGCCAGTATCCCGGGACTAGCGGGAGGCGCAGATACGCAGTATTTT. V is TRBV19 and J is TRBJ2-3; TRBD2 matches 15 bases. The CDR3 contains 16 residues. Trimming removed 7 bases from V and 4 bases from J; junction bases left unmatched: 6. CDR1 LNHDA and CDR2 SQIVND come from the germline V gene (reference sequence).

The V and J genes are TRBV18 and TRBJ2-7; 14 bases match TRBD2. The CDR3 spans 14 residues. Trimming took 3 bases from V and 6 from J; bases not matched to a gene: 1. Germline V CDR1 and CDR2: KGHSH, LQKENI. As DNA, the CDR3 is TGTGCCAGCTCACCGGGACTAGCGGGGGTCGAGCAGTACTTC. It is translated as CASSPGLAGVEQYF.

This chain connects TRBV30 to TRBJ1-2, with 8 bases identical to TRBD1. The germline V gene has CDR1 GTSNPN and CDR2 SVGIG (reference sequence). The V and J ends lost 7 bases and 8 bases, in that order; junction bases with no gene match: 6. The CDR3 length is 11 residues. CDR3 protein: CASRTGLGYTF. DNA of the CDR3: TGTGCCTCGCGGACAGGGTTAGGCTACACCTTC.

The genes are TRBV5-6 and TRBJ2-5; TRBD1 matches 7 bases. Germline V lookup: CDR1 SGHDT, CDR2 YYEEEE. V was clipped by 3 bases and J by 2 bases; unmatched bases: 7. The CDR3 covers 15 residues. The CDR3, as DNA: TGTGCCAGCAGCTGGGTGGGACAGACACAAGAGACCCAGTACTTC. Its translation: CASSWVGQTQETQYF.

The chain recombines TRBV7-8 with TRBJ2-3; TRBD2 matches 15 bases. The CDR3 loop spans 18 amino acids. Germline V gene data show CDR1 as SGHVS and CDR2 as FQNEAQ. The ends lost 0 bases at V and 2 bases at J; junction bases unmatched: 3. This chain's CDR3 is CASSLARTSGGDTDTQYF. In nucleotides, the CDR3 is TGTGCCAGCAGCTTAGCTAGGACTAGCGGGGGGGACACAGATACGCAGTATTTT.

V and J are TRBV14 and TRBJ2-1, with D maybe TRBD2 (6 bases). Trimming pared 2 bases from V and 7 bases from J, leaving 12 bases between. This CDR3 is 14 amino acids long. Germline-derived CDR1 and CDR2 are SGHDN and FVKESK. The CDR3 DNA sequence: TGTGCCAGCAGCCAAAGGTGGGGAGGTAATGAGCAGTTCTTC. It specifies CASSQRWGGNEQFF.

This chain joins TRBV18 and TRBJ1-2; D ambiguous. Deletions cut 2 bases from V and 7 bases from J, with 8 bases between. The CDR3 has 12 residues. Germline CDR1 is KGHSH and CDR2 is LQKENI. DNA for the CDR3: TGTGCCAGCTCACCATCTAATTCTGGCTACACCTTC. Its protein is CASSPSNSGYTF.

A single count supports this clone. J is TRBJ2-1 and V is TRBV6-1; D perhaps matches TRBD1 (5 bases). Per the germline V gene, CDR1 is MNHNS and CDR2 is SASEGT. The CDR3 loop spans 16 amino acids. V lost 3 bases to trimming and J lost 2 bases, with 14 bases between them. CDR3 nucleotide sequence: TGTGCCAGCAGTGACAGGGAACGTAGGGCCTACAATGAGCAGTTCTTC. Its translation: CASSDRERRAYNEQFF.

The chain carries TRBV4-3 and TRBJ2-7; D gene ambiguous. V was trimmed by 0 bases and J by 7 bases, leaving 13 bases between them. CDR1 is LGHNA and CDR2 is YSLEER in the germline V gene. The CDR3 is made up of 14 amino acids. CDR3: CASSQDLGAKEQYF. In DNA, the CDR3 is TGCGCCAGCAGCCAAGATTTGGGCGCCAAGGAGCAGTACTTC.

The J gene is TRBJ2-1, the V gene TRBV11-2, with TRBD2 matching over 8 bases. The CDR3 is 15 amino acids. Germline values: CDR1 SGHAT, CDR2 FQNNGV. The J segment lost 0 bases and the V segment lost 4 bases, leaving 2 bases of the junction unmatched. This chain's CDR3 is CASSWSGSSYNEQFF. As DNA, the CDR3 is TGTGCCAGCAGCTGGAGCGGGAGCTCCTACAATGAGCAGTTCTTC.

V is TRBV7-8 and J is TRBJ2-4, with D possibly being TRBD1 (5 bases). Trimming took off 2 bases at V and 1 base at J, with 12 bases between the two ends. Germline V CDR1 and CDR2: SGHVS, FQNEAQ. The CDR3 extends over 16 amino acids. This CDR3 is CASSLWWGLAKNIQYF. CDR3 DNA sequence: TGTGCCAGCAGCTTATGGTGGGGCTTGGCCAAAAACATTCAGTACTTC.

This chain links TRBV9 with TRBJ2-1, with 9 bases that match TRBD1. Trimming removed 4 bases from V and 8 bases from J; junction bases left unmatched: 7. CDR1 and CDR2 (germline): SGDLS, YYNGEE. This CDR3 has 14 amino acids. CDR3 sequence: CASSFRQGEDEQFF. As DNA, the CDR3 is TGTGCCAGCAGCTTTAGACAGGGGGAGGATGAGCAGTTCTTC.

This clone was counted only a few times. The chain links TRBV30 to TRBJ2-1, with D possibly being TRBD2 (5 bases). Germline V gene lookup returns CDR1 GTSNPN and CDR2 SVGIG (reference sequence). The CDR3 has 13 residues. Trimming took 3 bases from V and 9 from J, leaving 15 bases between them. CDR3 coding DNA: TGTGCCTGGAGCCAAACTAGTATCGGTGAGCAGTTCTTC. It encodes CAWSQTSIGEQFF.